These 2 T cell receptor beta chains were sequenced from one sample in a study of PD-L1 blockade in urothelial cancer. This table comes from immunoSEQ multiplex PCR, and its TCRdb copy is limited to in-frame clones, with some not included. The sample comprises tens of thousands of clones, less than 95% of which are singletons, and roughly 0.87% rests with the top ten. Described time point: peripheral blood 6 weeks after treatment start. The sample here was PBMCs, taken around atezolizumab (anti-PD-L1) treatment. Receptors were obtained from a woman of 80 years or more with urothelial cancer.

The chain has TRBV28 and TRBJ1-2; D not resolved. The germline V and J ends were trimmed by 3 bases and 4 bases, with 9 bases remaining between them. CDR1 is MDHEN and CDR2 is SYDVKM in the germline V gene. The CDR3 extends over 13 amino acids. The CDR3 reads CASSLAPSYGYTF. The CDR3 DNA is TGTGCCAGCAGTTTGGCCCCAAGCTATGGCTACACCTTC.

The V and J genes are TRBV2 and TRBJ1-2; 10 bases fit TRBD1. The CDR3 covers 16 residues. The germline gives CDR1 SNHLY, CDR2 FYNNEI. V lost 6 bases to trimming and J lost 4 bases; unmatched junction nucleotides: 11. The CDR3 loop is CASRKNTGTGAYGYTF. The CDR3 DNA sequence: TGTGCCAGCAGAAAAAATACCGGGACAGGGGCCTATGGCTACACCTTC.